Presented here are 30 T cell receptor beta chains from one specimen sequenced in a study of memory CD4+ T cells and cytomegalovirus serostatus. The sort gate was single viable CD3+CD4+CD8-CD45RO+ cells for memory CD4+ T cells. Sequencing used immunoSEQ multiplex PCR; TCRdb keeps in-frame clones, though not all of them. Among under 55,000 clones listed, 80% were seen once. Material: memory CD4+ T cells from blood. These receptor sequences come from an adult in good health and CMV-seropositive.

The chain employs TRBV7-9 and TRBJ1-5; 9 bases line up with TRBD1. Germline loops: CDR1 SEHNR, CDR2 FQNEAQ (reference sequence). The CDR3 consists of 15 residues. Trimming at V came to 1 base and at J to 6 bases, leaving 4 bases not matched to a gene. Here the CDR3 reads CASSLGRTGVQPQHF. The CDR3 DNA follows: TGTGCCAGCAGCTTAGGTCGGACAGGGGTTCAGCCCCAGCATTTT.

The chain combines TRBV10-2 with TRBJ2-7; TRBD2 aligns across 10 bases. CDR3 length equals 13 residues. The V gene's germline CDR1 is WSHSY and CDR2 SAAADI. Trimming removed 10 bases from V and 4 bases from J; junction bases left unmatched: 7. This chain's CDR3 is CATQSSGSYEQYF. The CDR3 nucleotides are TGCGCCACCCAATCTAGCGGGAGTTACGAGCAGTACTTC.

The chain links TRBV5-1 to TRBJ1-2, with D uncertain. The CDR3 contains 14 residues. Per germline, CDR1 SGHRS and CDR2 YFSETQ. Trimming shortened V by 1 base and J by 0 bases, and 7 bases separated the two germline ends. The DNA of the CDR3 is TGCGCCAGCAGCTTGCAGTCGTCTAACTATGGCTACACCTTC. Protein: CASSLQSSNYGYTF.

In this sample, this clone turned up a few times. The chain carries TRBV19 and TRBJ1-2; possibly TRBD1 for D (6 bases). The V gene's germline CDR1 is LNHDA and CDR2 SQIVND (reference sequence). The CDR3 consists of 15 residues. V lost 5 bases and J lost 1, with 14 bases in between. CDR3 residues: CASSPGHRDNYGYTF. DNA of the CDR3: TGTGCCAGTAGTCCCGGTCACAGGGATAACTATGGCTACACCTTC.

The chain couples TRBV18 to TRBJ2-5, with D possibly being TRBD1 (6 bases). CDR3 length equals 18 residues. Germline V gene data show CDR1 as KGHSH and CDR2 as LQKENI. Trimming stripped 5 bases from V and 5 bases from J, with 27 bases between. CDR3 bases: TGTGCCAGCTCATCCTTTCCGGGACAAATCTCGGGTGGGGAGACCCAGTACTTC. It encodes CASSSFPGQISGGETQYF.

V gene TRBV7-3 combines with J gene TRBJ1-1; 9 nucleotides agree with TRBD1. This CDR3 spans 14 amino acids. The V gene's germline CDR1 is SGHTA and CDR2 FQGTGA. V lost 5 bases to trimming and J lost 3 bases; unmatched junction nucleotides: 4. The CDR3 nucleotides are TGTGCCAGCAGCCAGGGACAGGGCCACACTGAAGCTTTCTTT. Translation gives CASSQGQGHTEAFF.

Only one count was recorded for this clone. The V and J genes are TRBV18 and TRBJ2-3; maybe TRBD2 (6 bases). The CDR3 has 14 amino acids. V shed 4 bases and J shed 7 bases, with 15 bases lying between them. CDR1 is KGHSH, CDR2 LQKENI, per germline. CDR3 in amino acids: CASSLASTRNTQYF. The DNA for the CDR3 is TGTGCCAGCTCACTCGCCTCGACTAGAAATACGCAGTATTTT.

The J gene is TRBJ1-5, the V gene TRBV6-1, with 7 bases matching TRBD1. J lost 7 bases, V lost 7 bases, and 13 bases had no gene match. Germline assignment: CDR1 MNHNS and CDR2 SASEGT. The CDR3 totals 15 residues. CDR3 residues: CASTVRGQGRQPQHF. The CDR3 region has the DNA TGTGCCAGCACCGTAAGGGGGCAGGGGAGGCAGCCCCAGCATTTT.

This chain uses TRBV29-1 with TRBJ2-7, with 12 bases matching TRBD2. The CDR3 is 15 residues long. CDR1 is SQVTM, CDR2 ANQGSEA, per germline. Germline trimming cut 2 bases from V and 0 bases from J; bases unmatched to any gene: 2. CDR3 sequence reads: CSVELAGGASYEQYF. CDR3 DNA sequence: TGCAGCGTTGAACTAGCGGGAGGGGCCTCCTACGAGCAGTACTTC.

This clone was recorded a few times. The CDR3 protein is CASSSTSGGANEQFF. The CDR3 DNA is TGTGCCAGCAGCTCGACTAGCGGGGGGGCCAATGAGCAGTTCTTC. The chain recombines TRBV7-2 with TRBJ2-1; 14 bases match TRBD2. Trimming removed 4 bases from V and 6 bases from J; junction bases left unmatched: 2. The CDR3 has 15 amino acids. Germline V gene sequence: CDR1 SGHTA, CDR2 FQGNSA.

Comments on this clone: A read error may account for a junction end that differs from germline. CDR3 sequence: CASSSGLAGGVVDNEQFF. The CDR3 nucleotides are TGTGCTAGCAGCTCAGGACTAGCGGGAGGGGTAGTGGACAATGAGCAGTTCTTC. V usage is TRBV7-7 and J usage is TRBJ2-1; 15 nucleotides agree with TRBD2. The CDR3 runs 18 residues. Germline V gene lookup returns CDR1 SSHAT and CDR2 FNYEAQ (reference sequence). Supplemented by reference TRBV7-7 and TRBJ2-1, the full variable domain reads GAGVSQSPRYKVTKRGQDVTLRCDPISSHATLYWYQQALGQGPEFLTYFNYEAQPDKSGLPSDRFSAERPEGSISTLTIQRTEQRDSAMYRCASSSGLAGGVVDNEQFFGPGTRLTVL.

The genes are TRBV7-9 and TRBJ1-1, with D uncertain. The CDR3 has 14 residues. The V and J ends lost 1 base and 4 bases respectively, with 10 bases between them. The germline gives CDR1 SEHNR, CDR2 FQNEAQ (reference sequence). CDR3 sequence reads: CASSLDSWSTEAFF. CDR3 sequence (DNA): TGTGCCAGCAGCTTAGACAGTTGGAGCACTGAAGCTTTCTTT.

CDR3 loop: CASRGPLYGYTF. The CDR3 DNA is TGCGCCAGCAGGGGACCGCTCTATGGCTACACCTTC. The chain combines TRBV10-2 with TRBJ1-2; D is possibly TRBD1 (5 bases). The V and J ends lost 6 bases and 4 bases respectively, with 9 bases between them. This CDR3 contains 12 residues. Germline lookup yields CDR1 WSHSY and CDR2 SAAADI.

This chain links TRBV9 with TRBJ1-2; 9 positions match TRBD1. The V gene end was trimmed by 5 bases and the J gene end by 8 bases; junction bases not matched to a gene: 7. Germline CDR1 SGDLS, CDR2 YYNGEE. This CDR3 comprises 13 residues. CDR3: CASRRTGGDGYTF. CDR3 nucleotide sequence: TGTGCCAGCAGACGAACAGGGGGCGACGGCTACACCTTC.

The genes are TRBV5-1 and TRBJ2-7; a weak D match, TRBD1 (5 bases). CDR1 is SGHRS and CDR2 is YFSETQ in the germline V gene. CDR3 length equals 15 residues. Trimming pared 1 base from V and 6 bases from J, leaving 17 bases between. CDR3 DNA: TGCGCCAGCAGCTTGTTGCCAGGGCCGCCGGGCGAGCAGTACTTC. Encoded protein: CASSLLPGPPGEQYF.

The chain recombines TRBV19 with TRBJ1-5; tentative D call: TRBD1 (6 bases). This CDR3 has 14 residues. V lost 7 bases, J lost 5 bases, and 15 bases lay in between. Per germline, CDR1 LNHDA and CDR2 SQIVND (reference sequence). CDR3 in amino acids: CASTADSVYQPQHF. For the CDR3, the DNA is TGTGCCAGTACCGCGGACAGTGTATATCAGCCCCAGCATTTT.

The count of this clone is one. This rearrangement joins TRBV6-5 to TRBJ1-1; no definite D call. CDR3 length: 13 amino acids. From germline, CDR1 is MNHEY and CDR2 SVGAGI. The V end lost 5 bases, the J end lost 1 base, and 8 bases lay between the germline ends. Written as DNA, the CDR3 is TGTGCCAGCAGTCGCCGGCCGAACACTGAAGCTTTCTTT. It specifies CASSRRPNTEAFF.

The gene calls are TRBV10-3 and TRBJ2-5; D might be TRBD1 or TRBD2, each matching 5 bases. The better agreement between TRBJ2-7 and the DNA end casts doubt on the J call. Germline V gives CDR1 ENHRY, CDR2 SYGVKD. CDR3 length equals 14 residues. CDR3 sequence reads: CAISDGTASYEQYF. The DNA for the CDR3 is TGTGCCATCAGTGATGGGACGGCTAGCTACGAGCAGTACTTC.

The chain employs TRBV6-4 and TRBJ2-6; D may be TRBD1 (6 bases). This CDR3 is 14 amino acids long. Trimming pared 6 bases from V and 6 bases from J, leaving 12 bases between. Germline-derived CDR1 and CDR2 are MRHNA and SNTAGT. The CDR3 DNA reads as TGTGCCAGCAGATCGGACAGTTCGGCCAACGTCCTGACTTTC. As protein: CASRSDSSANVLTF.

CDR3: CASNPGQGTYNEQFF. The CDR3 DNA reads as TGTGCCAGCAACCCGGGACAGGGTACGTACAATGAGCAGTTCTTC. The chain combines TRBV9 with TRBJ2-1, with 9 bases aligning to TRBD1. Germline trimming cut 6 bases from V and 4 bases from J; bases unmatched to any gene: 8. The CDR3 contains 15 residues. The germline CDR1 and CDR2 sequences are SGDLS and YYNGEE.

V usage is TRBV11-2 and J usage is TRBJ1-2; TRBD1 agrees at 7 bases. Trimming removed 6 bases from V and 7 bases from J; junction bases left unmatched: 11. In germline, CDR1 is SGHAT, CDR2 FQNNGV. The CDR3 contains 14 residues. The CDR3: CASRVAGGLTGYTF. The CDR3 nucleotides are TGTGCCAGCAGAGTAGCAGGGGGTTTGACTGGCTACACCTTC.

The chain has TRBV11-2 and TRBJ2-1, with 7 nucleotides matching TRBD2. J lost 6 bases, V lost 1 base, and 6 bases had no gene match. Germline loops: CDR1 SGHAT, CDR2 FQNNGV. The CDR3 spans 15 residues. The CDR3 is CASSLVMGGGNEQFF. The CDR3 DNA sequence: TGTGCCAGCAGCTTAGTCATGGGGGGGGGCAATGAGCAGTTCTTC.

V gene TRBV9 combines with J gene TRBJ2-7, with 11 bases that match TRBD1. This CDR3 region has 14 residues. V lost 4 bases, J lost 7 bases, and 7 bases stayed unmatched. In germline, CDR1 is SGDLS, CDR2 YYNGEE. The CDR3 DNA is TGTGCCAGCAGCTCTCGGACAGGGGGCAATGAGCAGTACTTC. Encoded protein: CASSSRTGGNEQYF.

On this clone: The junction shows a germline mismatch at one end, possibly a read error. This chain uses TRBV29-1 with TRBJ2-7; D may be TRBD2 (6 bases). From germline, CDR1 is SQVTM and CDR2 ANQGSEA. The CDR3 is 15 amino acids. The CDR3 here is CSVQLGGTPPYEQHF. The CDR3 DNA reads TGCAGCGTCCAACTAGGAGGGACTCCCCCGTACGAGCAGCACTTC.

This clone was seen once. The gene calls are TRBV14 and TRBJ1-3, with 7 bases fitting TRBD1. V gave up 1 base and J gave up 7 bases; unmatched junction bases: 10. The CDR3 length is 16 residues. Germline loops: CDR1 SGHDN, CDR2 FVKESK. The CDR3 reads CASSQGGQLRGNTIYF. The CDR3 nucleotides read TGTGCCAGCAGCCAAGGGGGACAGCTCAGGGGGAACACCATATATTTT.

This chain links TRBV29-1 with TRBJ2-3, with D maybe TRBD2 (5 bases). Germline CDR1 SQVTM, CDR2 ANQGSEA. V lost 7 bases and J lost 0, with 17 bases in between. CDR3 length equals 15 residues. The CDR3, as DNA: TGCAGCGCCGTCAAGGCCGGGGATAGCACAGATACGCAGTATTTT. This gives the protein CSAVKAGDSTDTQYF.

This clone has more than one count but fewer than ten. V gene TRBV5-4 combines with J gene TRBJ2-7, with D hard to call. The CDR3 runs 13 residues. The germline CDR1 and CDR2 sequences are SGHNT and YYREEE (reference sequence). V was cut by 0 bases and J by 6 bases, with 10 bases left in between. The CDR3 protein is CASSLEPAGEQYF. CDR3 nucleotides: TGTGCCAGCAGCTTGGAGCCAGCAGGCGAGCAGTACTTC.

The chain joins TRBV19 to TRBJ1-5; D not certain. CDR3 length: 12 residues. V lost 1 base and J lost 12, with 10 bases in between. Per the germline V gene, CDR1 is LNHDA and CDR2 is SQIVND (reference sequence). CDR3 region: CASSIGGQVQHF. For the CDR3, the DNA is TGTGCCAGTAGTATAGGAGGGCAGGTCCAGCATTTT.

The chain joins TRBV10-3 to TRBJ2-3; D uncertain. The CDR3 runs 12 residues. Germline assignment: CDR1 ENHRY and CDR2 SYGVKD. Between the trimmed V and J ends, which lost 5 bases and 2 bases, there was a span of 5 bases. This CDR3 is CAISHDTDTQYF. CDR3 in DNA: TGTGCCATCAGTCATGACACAGATACGCAGTATTTT.

Only a few counts were recorded for this clone. The rearrangement joins TRBV7-2 to TRBJ2-5; 8 positions agree with TRBD1. Trimming at V came to 4 bases and at J to 6 bases, leaving 7 bases not matched to a gene. Germline V gives CDR1 SGHTA, CDR2 FQGNSA. The CDR3 is 14 residues long. Written as DNA, the CDR3 is TGTGCCAGCAGCTCAGAACAGGGGGTGAAGACCCAGTACTTC. It specifies CASSSEQGVKTQYF.